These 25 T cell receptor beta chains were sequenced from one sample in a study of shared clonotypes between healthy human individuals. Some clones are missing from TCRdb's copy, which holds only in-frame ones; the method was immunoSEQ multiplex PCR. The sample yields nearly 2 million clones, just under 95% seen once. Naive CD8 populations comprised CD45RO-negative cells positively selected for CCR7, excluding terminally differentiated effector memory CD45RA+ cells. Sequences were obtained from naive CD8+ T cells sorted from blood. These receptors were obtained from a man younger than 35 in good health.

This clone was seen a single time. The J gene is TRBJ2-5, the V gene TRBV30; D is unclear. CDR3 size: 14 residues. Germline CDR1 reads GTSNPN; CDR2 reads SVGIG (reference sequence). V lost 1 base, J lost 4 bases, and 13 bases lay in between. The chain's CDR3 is CAWSGGFTGETQYF. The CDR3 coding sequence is TGTGCCTGGAGTGGGGGATTTACGGGAGAGACCCAGTACTTC.

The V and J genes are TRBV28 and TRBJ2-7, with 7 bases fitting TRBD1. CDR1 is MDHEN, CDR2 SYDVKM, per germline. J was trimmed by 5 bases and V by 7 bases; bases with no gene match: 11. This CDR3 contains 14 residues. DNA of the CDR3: TGTGCCAGCAATAACCTGGACAGGAGGAACGAGCAGTACTTC. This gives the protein CASNNLDRRNEQYF.

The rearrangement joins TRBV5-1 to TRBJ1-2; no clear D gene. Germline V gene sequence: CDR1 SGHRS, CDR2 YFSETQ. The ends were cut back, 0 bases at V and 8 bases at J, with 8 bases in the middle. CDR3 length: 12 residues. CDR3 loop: CASSLEGWGYTF. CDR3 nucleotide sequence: TGCGCCAGCAGCTTGGAAGGGTGGGGCTACACCTTC.

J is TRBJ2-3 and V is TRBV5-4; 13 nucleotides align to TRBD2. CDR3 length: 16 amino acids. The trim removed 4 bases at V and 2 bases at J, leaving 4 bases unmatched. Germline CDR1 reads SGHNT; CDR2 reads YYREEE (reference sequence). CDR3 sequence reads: CASSVGLAGATDTQYF. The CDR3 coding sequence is TGTGCCAGCAGCGTAGGACTAGCGGGGGCCACAGATACGCAGTATTTT.

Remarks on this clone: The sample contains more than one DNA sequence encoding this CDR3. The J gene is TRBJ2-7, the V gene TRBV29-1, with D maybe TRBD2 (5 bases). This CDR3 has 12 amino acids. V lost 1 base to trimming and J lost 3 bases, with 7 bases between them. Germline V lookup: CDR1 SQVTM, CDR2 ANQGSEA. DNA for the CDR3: TGCAGCGTTGAAGTAGGGAGCTACGAGCAGTACTTC. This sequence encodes CSVEVGSYEQYF.

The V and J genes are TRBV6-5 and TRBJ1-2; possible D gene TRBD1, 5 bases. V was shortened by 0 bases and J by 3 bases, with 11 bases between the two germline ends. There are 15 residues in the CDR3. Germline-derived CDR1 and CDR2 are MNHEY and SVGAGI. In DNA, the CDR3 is TGTGCCAGCAGTTACTCGAGCTGGGACTACTATGGCTACACCTTC. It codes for CASSYSSWDYYGYTF.

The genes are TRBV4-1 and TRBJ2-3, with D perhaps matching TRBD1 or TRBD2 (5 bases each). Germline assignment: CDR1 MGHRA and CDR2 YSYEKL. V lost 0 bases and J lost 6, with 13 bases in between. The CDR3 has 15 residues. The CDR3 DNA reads TGCGCCAGCAGCCAAGATGGAGAGGGGTCCGATACGCAGTATTTT. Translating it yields CASSQDGEGSDTQYF.

CDR3 coding DNA: TGTGCCACCGGATCGGGGGGAGATACGCAGTATTTT. Residues: CATGSGGDTQYF. The chain joins TRBV6-5 to TRBJ2-3; TRBD2 agrees at 7 bases. This CDR3 region has 12 residues. V shed 10 bases and J 5 bases; nucleotides not matched to a gene: 6. CDR1 is MNHEY and CDR2 is SVGAGI in the germline V gene.

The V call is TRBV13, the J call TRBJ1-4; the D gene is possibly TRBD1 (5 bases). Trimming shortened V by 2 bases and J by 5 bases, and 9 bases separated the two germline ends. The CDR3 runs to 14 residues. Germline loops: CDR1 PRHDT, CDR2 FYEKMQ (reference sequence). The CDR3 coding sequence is TGTGCCAGCAGCTTAATGGGGACCAATGAAAAACTGTTTTTT. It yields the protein CASSLMGTNEKLFF.

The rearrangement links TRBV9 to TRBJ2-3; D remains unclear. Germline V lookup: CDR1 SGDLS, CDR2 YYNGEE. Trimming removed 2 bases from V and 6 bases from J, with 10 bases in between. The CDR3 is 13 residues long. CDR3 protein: CASSVSSRDTQYF. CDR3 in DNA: TGTGCCAGCAGCGTCTCGTCCAGGGATACGCAGTATTTT.

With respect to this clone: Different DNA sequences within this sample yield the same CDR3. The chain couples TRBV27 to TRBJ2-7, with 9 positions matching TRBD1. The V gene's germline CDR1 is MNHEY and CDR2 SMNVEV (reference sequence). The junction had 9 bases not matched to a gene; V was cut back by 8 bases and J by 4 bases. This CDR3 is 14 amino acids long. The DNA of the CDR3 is TGTGCCAGCCGTCCAACAGGGGGCCCGTACGAGCAGTACTTC. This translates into CASRPTGGPYEQYF.

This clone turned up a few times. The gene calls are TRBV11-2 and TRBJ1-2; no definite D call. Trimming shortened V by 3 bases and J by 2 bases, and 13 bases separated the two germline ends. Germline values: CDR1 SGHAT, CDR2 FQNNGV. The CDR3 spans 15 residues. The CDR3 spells CASSLREQQNYGYTF. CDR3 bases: TGTGCCAGCAGCTTGCGTGAACAGCAGAACTATGGCTACACCTTC. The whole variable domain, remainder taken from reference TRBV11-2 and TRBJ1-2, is EAGVAQSPRYKIIEKRQSVAFWCNPISGHATLYWYQQILGQGPKLLIQFQNNGVVDDSQLPKDRFSAERLKGVDSTLKIQPAKLEDSAVYLCASSLREQQNYGYTFGSGTRLTVV.

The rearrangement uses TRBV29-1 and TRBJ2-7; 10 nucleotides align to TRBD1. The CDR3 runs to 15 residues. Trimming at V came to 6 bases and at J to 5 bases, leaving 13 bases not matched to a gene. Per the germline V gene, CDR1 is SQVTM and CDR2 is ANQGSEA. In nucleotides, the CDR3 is TGCAGCGTCGAGATCCGGGACAGGGGTCGTGACGAGCAGTACTTC. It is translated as CSVEIRDRGRDEQYF.

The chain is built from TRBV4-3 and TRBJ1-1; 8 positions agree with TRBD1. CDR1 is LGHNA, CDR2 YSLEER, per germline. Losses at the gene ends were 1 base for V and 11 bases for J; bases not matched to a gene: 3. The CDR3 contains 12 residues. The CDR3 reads CASSQGTGQAFF. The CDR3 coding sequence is TGCGCCAGCAGCCAAGGGACAGGGCAGGCTTTCTTT.

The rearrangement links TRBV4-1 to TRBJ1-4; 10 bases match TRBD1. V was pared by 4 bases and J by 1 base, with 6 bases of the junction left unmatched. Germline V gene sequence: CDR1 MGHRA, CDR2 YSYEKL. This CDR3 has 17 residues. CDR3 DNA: TGCGCCAGCAGCCTTCGACAGGGGGCGGAAACTAATGAAAAACTGTTTTTT. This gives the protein CASSLRQGAETNEKLFF.

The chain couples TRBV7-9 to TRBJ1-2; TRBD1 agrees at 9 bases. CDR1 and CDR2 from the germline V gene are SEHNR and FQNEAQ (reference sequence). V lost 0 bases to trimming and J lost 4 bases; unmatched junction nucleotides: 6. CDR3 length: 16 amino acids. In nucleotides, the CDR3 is TGTGCCAGCAGCTTAGCGGGGACAGGGTCACTCTATGGCTACACCTTC. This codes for CASSLAGTGSLYGYTF.

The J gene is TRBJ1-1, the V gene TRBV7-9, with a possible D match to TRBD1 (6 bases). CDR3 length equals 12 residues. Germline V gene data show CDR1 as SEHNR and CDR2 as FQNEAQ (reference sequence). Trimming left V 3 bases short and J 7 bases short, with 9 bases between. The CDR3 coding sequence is TGTGCCAGCAGCTTGACAGGCGTTGAAGCTTTCTTT. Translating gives CASSLTGVEAFF.

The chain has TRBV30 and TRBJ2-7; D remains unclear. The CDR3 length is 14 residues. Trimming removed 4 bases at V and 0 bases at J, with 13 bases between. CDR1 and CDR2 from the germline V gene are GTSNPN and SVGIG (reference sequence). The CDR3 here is CAWINYDLSYEQYF. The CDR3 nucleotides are TGTGCCTGGATTAACTACGACCTCTCCTACGAGCAGTACTTC.

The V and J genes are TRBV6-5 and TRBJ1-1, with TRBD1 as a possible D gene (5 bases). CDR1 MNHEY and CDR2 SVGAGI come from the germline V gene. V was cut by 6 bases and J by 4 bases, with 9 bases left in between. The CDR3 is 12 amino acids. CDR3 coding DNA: TGTGCCAGCAGGGACGGGGGCACTGAAGCTTTCTTT. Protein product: CASRDGGTEAFF.

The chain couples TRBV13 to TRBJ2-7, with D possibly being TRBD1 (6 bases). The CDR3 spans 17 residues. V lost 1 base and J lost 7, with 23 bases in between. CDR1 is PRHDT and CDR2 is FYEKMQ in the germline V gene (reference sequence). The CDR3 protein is CASSLEGEGPLQDEQYF. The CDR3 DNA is TGTGCCAGCAGCTTAGAGGGGGAAGGGCCCTTGCAGGATGAGCAGTACTTC.

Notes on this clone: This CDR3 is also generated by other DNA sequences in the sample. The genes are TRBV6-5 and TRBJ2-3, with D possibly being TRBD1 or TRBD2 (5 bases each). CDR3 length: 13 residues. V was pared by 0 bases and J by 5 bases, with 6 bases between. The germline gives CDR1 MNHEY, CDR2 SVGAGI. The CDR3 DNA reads TGTGCCAGCAGTTACTCGAGGGGAGATACGCAGTATTTT. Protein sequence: CASSYSRGDTQYF.

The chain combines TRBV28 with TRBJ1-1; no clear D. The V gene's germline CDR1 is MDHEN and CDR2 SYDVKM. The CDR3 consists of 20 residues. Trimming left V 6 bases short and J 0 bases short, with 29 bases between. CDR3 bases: TGTGCCAGCAGCATAATCCCGACCAGCACCGAGAGTGAAATGAACACTGAAGCTTTCTTT. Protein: CASSIIPTSTESEMNTEAFF.

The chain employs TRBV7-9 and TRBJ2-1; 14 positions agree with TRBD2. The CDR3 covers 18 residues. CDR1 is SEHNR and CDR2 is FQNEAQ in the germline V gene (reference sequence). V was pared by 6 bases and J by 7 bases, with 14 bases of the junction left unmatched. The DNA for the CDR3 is TGTGCCAGCAGTTCTCCACTATCCGGGACTAGCGGGAGAAATGAGCAGTTCTTC. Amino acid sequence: CASSSPLSGTSGRNEQFF.

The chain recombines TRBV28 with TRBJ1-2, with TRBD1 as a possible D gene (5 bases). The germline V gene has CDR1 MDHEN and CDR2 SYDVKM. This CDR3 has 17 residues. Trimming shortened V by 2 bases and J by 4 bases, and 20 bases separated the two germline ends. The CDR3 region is CASSLPPRLTATYGYTF. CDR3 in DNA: TGTGCCAGCAGTTTACCCCCCCGTCTGACAGCAACCTATGGCTACACCTTC.

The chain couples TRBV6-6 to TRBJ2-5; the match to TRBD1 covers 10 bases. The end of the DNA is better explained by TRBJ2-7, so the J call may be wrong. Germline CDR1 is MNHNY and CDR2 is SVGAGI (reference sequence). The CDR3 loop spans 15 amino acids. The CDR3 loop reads CASSSPGTGEIEQYF. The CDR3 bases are TGTGCCAGCAGTTCCCCGGGGACAGGGGAGATCGAGCAGTACTTC.